This T cell receptor beta chain was documented in a study of blood T cells in healthy people across ages. Total RNA extracted from each sample amounted to at least 6 micrograms. In its sample, this clonotype was seen a few times. Its antigen is not identified. Regarding the study as a whole: The donors' CMV status was not determined, possibly confounding changes in expanded clonotypes. Total diversity from one million sequenced T cells was likely underestimated.

Then a second PCR, running about 6 to 11 cycles, was carried out with a sample-barcoded 5' primer and a J-beta primer mix. TCRdb ran MiXCR on the 5' RACE reads and lists one entry per CDR3 protein. The sample holds about 1 million distinct CDR3 sequences, more than 35% seen once. This CDR3 is built from 13 residues. The V and J ends lost 1 base and 7 bases respectively, with 9 bases between them. In germline, CDR1 is MGHRA, CDR2 YSYEKL. The TCR originated in a woman aged 55 to 70 in good health. The chain recombines TRBV4-1 with TRBJ2-3; D gene uncertain. Sequencing was done on a sample of blood. CDR3 DNA sequence: TGCGCCAGCAGCCAAGGGCTGTCAAATACGCAGTATTTT. Translation gives CASSQGLSNTQYF.